A single T cell receptor (beta chain) is shown here with its context. What it recognizes is unknown. This specimen belongs to a study of CD8+CD57+ T cells in acquired aplastic anemia. Trimming left V 0 bases short and J 5 bases short, with 4 bases between. The CDR3 length is 13 residues. The germline V gene encodes CDR1 SGHTA and CDR2 FQGNSA. Selection for sequencing was limited to patients who had shown CD8+CD57+ cell expansion by flow cytometry. Patients uniformly had severe acquired aplastic anemia. TCR beta VDJ combinations and CDR3 sequences were profiled from genomic DNA. TCRdb re-called the reads with MiXCR, one entry per CDR3 protein. The table includes 400,000 to 600,000 distinct CDR3 sequences, approximately 32% detected once. Study findings and constraints: Found in both controls and patients were twenty-nine CD8+ CDR3 sequences.

This receptor was identified in a human donor with aplastic anemia. This chain connects TRBV7-2 to TRBJ1-4; D is ambiguous. Sequencing was carried out using sorted CD4+, CD8+, or CD8+CD57+ T cells (not recorded which) from PBMCs. The CDR3 loop is CASSLARNEKLFF. CDR3 in DNA: TGTGCCAGCAGCTTAGCCAGGAATGAAAAACTGTTTTTT.